The 32 T cell receptor beta chains in this list originate from one sample, sequenced in a study of blood T cells in healthy people across ages. A second about 6 to 11 cycle PCR used barcoded and J-beta primers. TCRdb reprocessed the 5' RACE reads with MiXCR, giving one entry per CDR3 protein. The sample has around 1,500,000 distinct CDR3 sequences, roughly 40% seen once; the top ten hold roughly 8.2%. The sample taken for sequencing was blood. Receptors originate from a young woman in good health.

The rearrangement links TRBV20-1 to TRBJ2-5; D may be TRBD2 (6 bases). Near its end, the DNA agrees better with TRBJ2-7, so the J call may be wrong. Germline V CDR1 and CDR2: DFQATT, SNEGSKA (reference sequence). This CDR3 is built from 15 residues. The CDR3 coding sequence is TGCAGTGCGAACCCGAGGGCCGGGAGCTCCTACGAGCAGTACTTC. This gives the protein CSANPRAGSSYEQYF.

In its sample, this clonotype was seen a few times. V is TRBV7-2 and J is TRBJ1-5; D is uncertain. The CDR3 length is 15 residues. Germline V CDR1 and CDR2: SGHTA, FQGNSA. V lost 1 base and J lost 2, with 9 bases in between. CDR3 amino acids: CASSLVALGNQPQHF. CDR3 sequence (DNA): TGTGCCAGCAGCTTAGTAGCGTTGGGCAATCAGCCCCAGCATTTT.

This clonotype was recorded at least ten times. This chain connects TRBV20-1 to TRBJ2-3; 14 nucleotides agree with TRBD2. This CDR3 has 15 amino acids. The J segment lost 3 bases and the V segment lost 3 bases, leaving 2 bases of the junction unmatched. Germline CDR1 is DFQATT and CDR2 is SNEGSKA (reference sequence). In DNA form, the CDR3 reads TGCAGTGCTAGGGGACTAGCGGGAGCGACAGATACGCAGTATTTT. Its protein product is CSARGLAGATDTQYF.

This sequence joins TRBV2 and TRBJ2-7; the D is unclear. CDR3 length equals 13 residues. Looked up from germline, CDR1 is SNHLY and CDR2 is FYNNEI. V shed 6 bases and J shed 5 bases, with 14 bases lying between them. The CDR3 sequence: CASSAFSAHEQYF. The CDR3 DNA sequence: TGTGCCAGCAGCGCCTTCTCGGCCCACGAGCAGTACTTC.

In this sample, this clonotype turned up a few times. The chain uses TRBV25-1 and TRBJ1-2; D perhaps matches TRBD1 (5 bases). Trimming took 6 bases from V and 3 from J, leaving 11 bases between them. Germline V gene lookup returns CDR1 MGHDK and CDR2 SYGVNS. The CDR3 is 13 residues long. The CDR3 DNA reads as TGTGCCAGCAGCCCAGGGTACGACTATGGCTACACCTTC. It yields the protein CASSPGYDYGYTF.

This clonotype has at least ten counts. This chain links TRBV4-1 with TRBJ2-1, with 7 bases lining up with TRBD2. The CDR3 contains 11 residues. V lost 6 bases to trimming and J lost 8 bases; unmatched junction nucleotides: 1. The germline V gene has CDR1 MGHRA and CDR2 YSYEKL. The CDR3 nucleotides are TGCGCCAGCAGTGGGGGGGATGAGCAGTTCTTC. Its translation is CASSGGDEQFF.

This clonotype occurred once. One end of the junction does not line up with germline, which may come from a read error. V usage is TRBV5-1 and J usage is TRBJ1-6, with 7 bases matching TRBD1. The CDR3 length is 14 residues. CDR1 SGHRS and CDR2 YFSETQ come from the germline V gene. CDR3 nucleotide sequence: TGCGCCAGCAGTCCGGGACAGTATAATTCATCCCTCCACTTT. Amino acid sequence: CASSPGQYNSSLHF.

The V and J genes are TRBV12-5 and TRBJ1-1; no definite D call. Germline V lookup: CDR1 LGHNT, CDR2 FRNRAP. V was pared by 7 bases and J by 5 bases, with 11 bases between. CDR3 length: 12 amino acids. The CDR3 region has the DNA TGTGCTAGTGCCCGAGATGGAACTGAAGCTTTCTTT. Its protein product is CASARDGTEAFF.

The chain joins TRBV6-6 to TRBJ2-3; D may be TRBD2 (6 bases). The CDR3 runs 13 residues. V lost 5 bases and J 6 bases, leaving 12 bases between the germline ends. CDR1 and CDR2 (germline): MNHNY, SVGAGI (reference sequence). For the CDR3, the DNA is TGTGCCAGCAGTCCCTTTACTAGCGATACGCAGTATTTT. This encodes CASSPFTSDTQYF.

The chain employs TRBV20-1 and TRBJ2-7; TRBD2 matches at 12 bases. V trimming: 2 bases; J trimming: 2 bases; junction bases outside the gene matches: 4. The CDR3 length is 15 residues. Germline V lookup: CDR1 DFQATT, CDR2 SNEGSKA (reference sequence). CDR3 DNA: TGCAGTGCTAGACCTCTAGCGGGAGGGCCCTACGAGCAGTACTTC. Encoded protein: CSARPLAGGPYEQYF.

This clonotype was seen only a few times. The V and J genes are TRBV29-1 and TRBJ2-3; TRBD2 aligns across 10 bases. Germline V CDR1 and CDR2: SQVTM, ANQGSEA. With V trimmed by 5 bases and J by 4 bases, 6 bases remained unmatched. The length of the CDR3 is 14 residues. The CDR3 coding sequence is TGCAGCGTTCCCGGGACTAGCGACCCAGATACGCAGTATTTT. Its translation is CSVPGTSDPDTQYF.

Remarks on this clonotype: Relative to the germline gene, one junction end is altered; a read error may explain this. This chain links TRBV6-5 with TRBJ2-5; 8 bases are a match to TRBD2. With the DNA end fitting TRBJ2-7 better, the J assignment may be wrong. Germline CDR1 is MNHEY and CDR2 is SVGAGI. This CDR3 spans 14 amino acids. In DNA form, the CDR3 reads TGTGCCTGCAGTTACGAAGCGGGAGTTTACGAGCAGTACTTC. Translated, it gives CACSYEAGVYEQYF.

The chain is built from TRBV20-1 and TRBJ1-2; D is possibly TRBD1 (5 bases). Trimming removed 5 bases from V and 2 bases from J, with 18 bases in between. The CDR3 spans 15 residues. Germline assignment: CDR1 DFQATT and CDR2 SNEGSKA (reference sequence). The CDR3 region is CSAGGSTGENYGYTF. The CDR3 DNA reads as TGCAGTGCTGGGGGGTCAACAGGAGAAAACTATGGCTACACCTTC.

This clonotype has more than one count but fewer than ten. The CDR3 DNA is TGTGCCAGCAGCTCTCTGGAGAACACTGAAGCTTTCTTT. Its protein is CASSSLENTEAFF. The rearrangement links TRBV7-2 to TRBJ1-1; D gene unclear. The CDR3 length is 13 residues. Per germline, CDR1 SGHTA and CDR2 FQGNSA. Between the trimmed V and J ends, which lost 4 bases and 1 base, there was a span of 7 bases.

This clonotype was found many times. V is TRBV12-3 or TRBV12-4 and J is TRBJ1-6; a weak D match, TRBD1 (6 bases). The CDR3 extends over 13 amino acids. The V and J ends lost 3 bases and 10 bases respectively, with 10 bases between them. CDR3 region: CASSFRGGSPLHF. The CDR3 DNA reads TGTGCCAGCAGTTTCAGGGGCGGATCACCCCTCCACTTT.

CDR3 nucleotides: TGCAGTGCTAGCCTACTAGCGGGAGGGAAAGATACGCAGTATTTT. Residues: CSASLLAGGKDTQYF. The V call is TRBV20-1, the J call TRBJ2-3; TRBD2 agrees at 13 bases. V was clipped by 3 bases and J by 5 bases; unmatched bases: 5. This CDR3 is 15 amino acids long. CDR1 and CDR2 (germline): DFQATT, SNEGSKA (reference sequence).

The chain recombines TRBV30 with TRBJ1-1; D not certain. V gave up 4 bases and J gave up 5 bases, with 11 bases separating them. Germline values: CDR1 GTSNPN, CDR2 SVGIG (reference sequence). The CDR3 loop spans 12 amino acids. In nucleotides, the CDR3 is TGTGCCTGGACTCTCTCTGGGACTGAAGCTTTCTTT. This sequence encodes CAWTLSGTEAFF.

V is TRBV29-1 and J is TRBJ1-2, with D possibly TRBD1 on 5 matching bases. CDR1 and CDR2 (germline): SQVTM, ANQGSEA. V was cut by 5 bases and J by 8 bases, with 12 bases left in between. This CDR3 is built from 11 residues. CDR3 sequence (DNA): TGCAGCGTTTCGGAGAAGGGGGGCTACACCTTC. It yields the protein CSVSEKGGYTF.

J is TRBJ1-2 and V is TRBV9, with TRBD1 identical over 7 bases. The ends lost 0 bases at V and 1 base at J; junction bases unmatched: 6. Germline values: CDR1 SGDLS, CDR2 YYNGEE. This CDR3 comprises 16 residues. CDR3 sequence (DNA): TGTGCCAGCAGCGTAGGACCCGGGACAGATAACTATGGCTACACCTTC. It translates to CASSVGPGTDNYGYTF.

The rearrangement joins TRBV20-1 to TRBJ1-3; the D is unclear. V was clipped by 5 bases and J by 8 bases, with 13 bases between them. Germline V gene lookup returns CDR1 DFQATT and CDR2 SNEGSKA (reference sequence). This CDR3 spans 12 amino acids. The CDR3 DNA reads as TGCAGTGCTGGTCCTCCAGGAGACACCATATATTTT. It codes for CSAGPPGDTIYF.

This clonotype was seen only a few times. The chain couples TRBV20-1 to TRBJ2-1, with TRBD2 matching over 16 bases. CDR1 is DFQATT and CDR2 is SNEGSKA in the germline V gene (reference sequence). V gave up 6 bases and J gave up 1 base; unmatched junction bases: 3. This CDR3 has 16 residues. The CDR3 DNA follows: TGCAGTGCAGGGACTAGCGGGGGGGAATCCTACAATGAGCAGTTCTTC. Translating it yields CSAGTSGGESYNEQFF.

The chain combines TRBV7-9 with TRBJ1-2; the match to TRBD1 covers 10 bases. The germline gives CDR1 SEHNR, CDR2 FQNEAQ (reference sequence). Trimming took 5 bases from V and 2 from J; bases not matched to a gene: 5. The CDR3 has 15 amino acids. The CDR3 DNA sequence: TGTGCCAGCAGCCCTATGGGACAGGGGAACTATGGCTACACCTTC. Translating it yields CASSPMGQGNYGYTF. The variable domain in full, completed from reference TRBV7-9 and TRBJ1-2, reads DTGVSQNPRHKITKRGQNVTFRCDPISEHNRLYWYRQTLGQGPEFLTYFQNEAQLEKSRLLSDRFSAERPKGSFSTLEIQRTEQGDSAMYLCASSPMGQGNYGYTFGSGTRLTVV.

In its sample, this clonotype was seen a few times. V usage is TRBV18 and J usage is TRBJ2-1, with D possibly matching TRBD1 (7 bases). From germline, CDR1 is KGHSH and CDR2 LQKENI. The ends were cut back, 8 bases at V and 4 bases at J, with 12 bases in the middle. CDR3 size: 13 residues. CDR3 amino acids: CASPGGMYNEQFF. In nucleotides, the CDR3 is TGTGCCAGCCCAGGGGGGATGTACAATGAGCAGTTCTTC.

V is TRBV6-5 and J is TRBJ1-2, with unresolved D. From germline, CDR1 is MNHEY and CDR2 SVGAGI. The CDR3 has 14 amino acids. The V end lost 7 bases, the J end lost 4 bases, and 16 bases lay between the germline ends. CDR3 amino acids: CASKPGRLFYGYTF. CDR3 nucleotide sequence: TGTGCCAGCAAGCCTGGCCGCCTGTTCTATGGCTACACCTTC.

V usage is TRBV4-1 and J usage is TRBJ1-5; the D is unclear. Germline V gene data show CDR1 as MGHRA and CDR2 as YSYEKL. Trimming took 0 bases from V and 0 from J, leaving 6 bases between them. The CDR3 covers 15 residues. Here the CDR3 DNA reads TGCGCCAGCAGCCAAGATTACCATAGCAATCAGCCCCAGCATTTT. Amino acid sequence: CASSQDYHSNQPQHF.

This clonotype was found a few times. This may be a read error, as it is one base from a much larger clone. This chain connects TRBV4-2 to TRBJ2-5, with 9 bases aligning to TRBD2. CDR1 is LGHNA, CDR2 YNFKEQ, per germline. Trimming removed 2 bases from V and 11 bases from J; junction bases left unmatched: 15. The CDR3 has 16 residues. The CDR3 DNA follows: TGTGCCAGCAGCCAAAATGGCGGGGGGGCTTTTGGTGAGCAGTACTTC. This codes for CASSQNGGGAFGEQYF.

The rearrangement links TRBV9 to TRBJ1-1; TRBD1 is a possible D gene (5 bases). Germline V lookup: CDR1 SGDLS, CDR2 YYNGEE. The CDR3 totals 15 residues. V dropped 2 bases and J dropped 1 base, with 12 bases sitting between them. The CDR3 DNA is TGTGCCAGCAGCGTGGGGGGAATCCAGAACACTGAAGCTTTCTTT. This translates into CASSVGGIQNTEAFF.

This chain links TRBV12-3 or TRBV12-4 with TRBJ2-5; the match to TRBD2 covers 7 bases. Losses at the gene ends were 0 bases for V and 3 bases for J; bases not matched to a gene: 13. The CDR3 loop spans 18 amino acids. CDR3 in DNA: TGTGCCAGCAGTTTAGCGGGTGGCGCGGGAGACAATGAAGAGACCCAGTACTTC. As protein: CASSLAGGAGDNEETQYF.

This clonotype was seen more than once but under ten times. This chain joins TRBV3-1 and TRBJ2-5; D remains unclear. The CDR3 spans 15 residues. V was cut by 1 base and J by 3 bases, with 12 bases left in between. CDR1 LGHDT and CDR2 YNNKEL come from the germline V gene (reference sequence). CDR3 sequence: CASSQGGTTKETQYF. CDR3 DNA: TGTGCCAGCAGCCAAGGCGGCACTACAAAAGAGACCCAGTACTTC.

V usage is TRBV2 and J usage is TRBJ1-5; TRBD1 agrees at 7 bases. This CDR3 contains 14 residues. Trimming removed 5 bases from V and 5 bases from J; junction bases left unmatched: 6. CDR1 is SNHLY, CDR2 FYNNEI, per germline. The CDR3 spells CASSLQGGDQPQHF. In nucleotides, the CDR3 is TGTGCCAGCAGTCTTCAGGGGGGAGATCAGCCCCAGCATTTT.

This chain links TRBV27 with TRBJ2-1; the D gene is possibly TRBD2 (5 bases). Judging by the DNA end, TRBJ2-7 fits better; the J call may be wrong. This CDR3 is 15 amino acids long. Germline V gene data show CDR1 as MNHEY and CDR2 as SMNVEV (reference sequence). The CDR3 reads CASSFGITTYNEQYF. For the CDR3, the DNA is TGTGCCAGCAGTTTCGGGATAACGACCTACAATGAGCAGTACTTC.

This clonotype was counted only a few times. The rearrangement uses TRBV7-8 and TRBJ2-3; TRBD2 is a possible D gene (6 bases). V lost 2 bases to trimming and J lost 2 bases, with 11 bases between them. The CDR3 runs to 15 residues. The germline gives CDR1 SGHVS, CDR2 FQNEAQ. The CDR3 reads CASSLLARNTDTQYF. As DNA, the CDR3 is TGTGCCAGCAGCTTACTAGCGCGGAACACAGATACGCAGTATTTT.